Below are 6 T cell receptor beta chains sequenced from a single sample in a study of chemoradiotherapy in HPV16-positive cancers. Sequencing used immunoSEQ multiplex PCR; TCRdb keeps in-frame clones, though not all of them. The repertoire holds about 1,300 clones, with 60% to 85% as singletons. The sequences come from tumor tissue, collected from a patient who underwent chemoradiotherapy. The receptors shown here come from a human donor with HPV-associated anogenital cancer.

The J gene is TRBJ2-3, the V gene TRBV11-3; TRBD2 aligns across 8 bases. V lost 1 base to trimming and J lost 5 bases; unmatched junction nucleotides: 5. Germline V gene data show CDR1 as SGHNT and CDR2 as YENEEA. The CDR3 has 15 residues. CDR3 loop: CASSLAGGPLDTQYF. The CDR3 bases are TGTGCCAGCAGCTTAGCGGGAGGGCCCTTAGATACGCAGTATTTT.

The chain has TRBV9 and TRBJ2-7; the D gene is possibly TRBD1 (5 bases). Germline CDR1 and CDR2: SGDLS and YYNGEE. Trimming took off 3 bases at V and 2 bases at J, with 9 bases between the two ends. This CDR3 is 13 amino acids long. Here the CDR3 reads CASSADITYEQYF. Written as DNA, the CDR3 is TGTGCCAGCAGCGCGGACATAACCTACGAGCAGTACTTC.

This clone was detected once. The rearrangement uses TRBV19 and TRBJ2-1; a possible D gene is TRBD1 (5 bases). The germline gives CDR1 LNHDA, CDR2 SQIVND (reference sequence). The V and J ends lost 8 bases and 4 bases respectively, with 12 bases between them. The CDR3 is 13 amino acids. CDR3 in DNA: TGTGCCAGTCGGGCAGGGCCTTACAATGAGCAGTTCTTC. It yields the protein CASRAGPYNEQFF.

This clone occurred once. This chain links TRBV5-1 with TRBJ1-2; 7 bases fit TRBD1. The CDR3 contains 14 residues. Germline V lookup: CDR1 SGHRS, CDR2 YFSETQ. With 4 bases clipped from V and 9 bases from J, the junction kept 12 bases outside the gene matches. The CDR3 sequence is CASSGIPGTDSYTF. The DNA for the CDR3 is TGCGCCAGCAGCGGAATCCCCGGGACAGATAGCTACACCTTC.

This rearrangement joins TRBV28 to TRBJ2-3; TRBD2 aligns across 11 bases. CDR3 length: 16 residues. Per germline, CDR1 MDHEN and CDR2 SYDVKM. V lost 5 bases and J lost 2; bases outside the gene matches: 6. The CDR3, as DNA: TGTGCCAGCAGTCCCTCTAGCGGGAGGATCACAGATACGCAGTATTTT. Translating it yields CASSPSSGRITDTQYF.

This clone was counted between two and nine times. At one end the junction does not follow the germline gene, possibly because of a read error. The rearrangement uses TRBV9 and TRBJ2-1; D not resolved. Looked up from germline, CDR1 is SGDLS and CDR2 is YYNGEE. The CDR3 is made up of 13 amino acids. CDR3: CASSADGHNEQFF. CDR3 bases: TGTGCCAGCAGCGCCGATGGCCACAACGAGCAGTTCTTC.